These 24 T cell receptor beta chains originate from one sample sequenced in a study of T cell repertoires in cytomegalovirus infection. Via MiXCR, TCRdb re-called the reads, giving one row per CDR3 protein. The sample has 180,000 or so distinct CDR3 sequences, about 17% seen once. The sequenced material came from CD8+ T cells from PBMCs. These receptor sequences come from a human donor in good health (CMV status not recorded). Some clones in this sample may be carry-over from other donors' samples.

This chain links TRBV2 with TRBJ1-1; D is unclear. The germline gives CDR1 SNHLY, CDR2 FYNNEI. V lost 7 bases and J 1 base, leaving 19 bases between the germline ends. This CDR3 contains 16 residues. In nucleotides, the CDR3 is TGTGCCAGCAAATTTGCAGGAGCAGAGGGGAACACTGAAGCTTTCTTT. It yields the protein CASKFAGAEGNTEAFF.

This clonotype was recorded a few times. The V gene is TRBV15, the J gene TRBJ2-1, with D perhaps matching TRBD1 or TRBD2 (6 bases each). There are 16 residues in the CDR3. Trimming left V 3 bases short and J 3 bases short, with 15 bases between. Per germline, CDR1 LNHNV and CDR2 YYDKDF (reference sequence). For the CDR3, the DNA is TGTGCCACCAGCAGCGTCTGGGGGGACATCTACAATGAGCAGTTCTTC. Protein product: CATSSVWGDIYNEQFF.

In its sample, this clonotype was seen a few times. The rearrangement links TRBV25-1 to TRBJ2-4, with D tentatively TRBD2 (6 bases). The CDR3 contains 12 residues. V was cut by 3 bases and J by 8 bases, with 8 bases left in between. Germline assignment: CDR1 MGHDK and CDR2 SYGVNS. The CDR3 sequence is CASSDGEDIQYF. In nucleotides, the CDR3 is TGTGCCAGCAGTGATGGGGAGGACATTCAGTACTTC.

This chain connects TRBV10-3 to TRBJ2-2; TRBD2 might be the D (6 bases). The length of the CDR3 is 16 residues. Germline lookup yields CDR1 ENHRY and CDR2 SYGVKD. Trimming pared 3 bases from V and 0 bases from J, leaving 11 bases between. CDR3 amino acids: CAISEDGTPNTGELFF. The CDR3 DNA sequence: TGTGCCATCAGTGAAGATGGGACTCCGAACACCGGGGAGCTGTTTTTT.

This clonotype appeared a few times. The chain employs TRBV12-3 or TRBV12-4 and TRBJ1-6; D gene unclear. CDR3 length: 12 amino acids. The ends were cut back, 2 bases at V and 14 bases at J, with 10 bases in the middle. The CDR3 DNA follows: TGTGCCAGCAGTTTATTGGGTGGGGCCCTCCACTTT. This sequence encodes CASSLLGGALHF.

The CDR3 DNA is TGTGCCAGCAGCGCCCAGAACACCGGGGAGCTGTTTTTT. It translates to CASSAQNTGELFF. The chain joins TRBV9 to TRBJ2-2; D gene uncertain. With 3 bases removed from V and 1 base from J, the gap between germline ends came to 4 bases. The CDR3 spans 13 residues. Germline V gives CDR1 SGDLS, CDR2 YYNGEE.

There are many counts of this clonotype. V usage is TRBV6-5 and J usage is TRBJ2-1, with unresolved D. CDR3 size: 13 residues. The germline CDR1 and CDR2 sequences are MNHEY and SVGAGI. Between the trimmed V and J ends, which lost 4 bases and 4 bases, there was a span of 8 bases. CDR3 protein: CASSLTLYNEQFF. In DNA, the CDR3 is TGTGCCAGCAGTTTAACACTTTACAATGAGCAGTTCTTC.

This clonotype was counted only a few times. This chain joins TRBV6-1 and TRBJ2-7, with D possibly being TRBD2 (5 bases). The V end lost 2 bases, the J end lost 6 bases, and 8 bases lay between the germline ends. CDR1 and CDR2 from the germline V gene are MNHNS and SASEGT. The CDR3 runs to 12 residues. CDR3 sequence reads: CASSEWEREQYF. DNA for the CDR3: TGTGCCAGCAGTGAATGGGAGCGCGAGCAGTACTTC.

This clonotype has only a few counts. The rearrangement links TRBV7-8 to TRBJ1-6; D may be TRBD1 (6 bases). Trimming removed 6 bases at V and 11 bases at J, with 11 bases between. Per the germline V gene, CDR1 is SGHVS and CDR2 is FQNEAQ. The length of the CDR3 is 12 residues. The CDR3 bases are TGTGCCAGCAGTCGGGGGGGCGCACCCCTCCACTTT. It translates to CASSRGGAPLHF. The full variable domain, in which reference TRBV7-8 and TRBJ1-6 provide the parts outside the CDR3, is GAGVSQSPRYKVAKRGQDVALRCDPISGHVSLFWYQQALGQGPEFLTYFQNEAQLDKSGLPSDRFFAERPEGSVSTLKIQRTQQEDSAVYLCASSRGGAPLHFGNGTRLTVT.

The chain links TRBV29-1 to TRBJ2-7; TRBD1 might be the D (7 bases). The CDR3 spans 14 residues. Germline values: CDR1 SQVTM, CDR2 ANQGSEA. V was cut by 1 base and J by 4 bases, with 14 bases left in between. The CDR3 sequence is CSVEGGDSSYEQYF. The CDR3 DNA sequence: TGCAGCGTTGAAGGGGGGGACAGCAGTTACGAGCAGTACTTC.

V and J are TRBV27 and TRBJ2-7, with 11 bases aligning to TRBD1. V was pared by 8 bases and J by 7 bases, with 10 bases of the junction left unmatched. This CDR3 has 14 amino acids. In germline, CDR1 is MNHEY, CDR2 SMNVEV (reference sequence). The CDR3 DNA reads as TGTGCCAGCCGCGCCGGGACAGGGGGACTAGAGCAGTACTTC. This codes for CASRAGTGGLEQYF.

The V gene is TRBV6-1, the J gene TRBJ2-2, with D perhaps TRBD2 (5 bases). Germline CDR1 and CDR2: MNHNS and SASEGT. The CDR3 contains 15 residues. Trimming removed 3 bases from V and 5 bases from J, with 13 bases in between. The chain's CDR3 is CASSERAAHTGELFF. The CDR3 nucleotides read TGTGCCAGCAGTGAGAGGGCGGCTCATACCGGGGAGCTGTTTTTT.

Only a few counts were recorded for this clonotype. The V gene is TRBV6-2 or TRBV6-3, the J gene TRBJ2-5; D possibly corresponds to TRBD2 (6 bases). The CDR3 is 14 amino acids. The germline V gene has CDR1 MNHEY and CDR2 SVGEGT. Trimming pared 6 bases from V and 14 bases from J, leaving 25 bases between. The CDR3 coding sequence is TGTGCCAGCAGCCCAGGACTACTCACCTATCAATCTTACTTC. Encoded protein: CASSPGLLTYQSYF.

The rearrangement joins TRBV4-1 to TRBJ2-7; possible D gene TRBD1, 6 bases. Trimming took 0 bases from V and 5 from J, leaving 14 bases between them. The V gene's germline CDR1 is MGHRA and CDR2 YSYEKL. The CDR3 has 15 amino acids. Here the CDR3 reads CASSQERRRGNEQYF. The CDR3 nucleotides are TGCGCCAGCAGCCAAGAAAGGCGAAGGGGGAACGAGCAGTACTTC.

This clonotype was observed once. The CDR3 DNA is TGTGCCAGCAGTTCGGACCTCCGTCGCACTGAAGCTTTCTTT. This translates into CASSSDLRRTEAFF. The rearrangement uses TRBV28 and TRBJ1-1; D not resolved. Germline V gives CDR1 MDHEN, CDR2 SYDVKM. Deletions cut 4 bases from V and 4 bases from J, with 13 bases between. The CDR3 is 14 residues long. The variable domain in full, with the rest retrieved from reference TRBV28 and TRBJ1-1, is DVKVTQSSRYLVKRTGEKVFLECVQDMDHENMFWYRQDPGLGLRLIYFSYDVKMKEKGDIPEGYSVSREKKERFSLILESASTNQTSMYLCASSSDLRRTEAFFGQGTRLTVV.

This clonotype appeared a few times. The J gene is TRBJ2-3, the V gene TRBV7-9; 14 bases fit TRBD2. There are 19 residues in the CDR3. V lost 4 bases to trimming and J lost 2 bases; unmatched junction nucleotides: 11. Per germline, CDR1 SEHNR and CDR2 FQNEAQ (reference sequence). As DNA, the CDR3 is TGTGCCAGCAGCTGGACTAGCGGGGGGACGAGACGCAACACAGATACGCAGTATTTT. This codes for CASSWTSGGTRRNTDTQYF.

This chain uses TRBV12-3 or TRBV12-4 with TRBJ1-1; D is unclear. Deletions cut 6 bases from V and 1 base from J, with 15 bases between. The CDR3 consists of 15 residues. The CDR3 reads CASSLRGMQNTEAFF. The CDR3 nucleotides read TGTGCCAGCAGCCTCCGCGGGATGCAGAACACTGAAGCTTTCTTT.

This clonotype was detected many times. The genes are TRBV7-2 and TRBJ2-5, with TRBD2 identical over 9 bases. The CDR3 runs to 16 residues. In germline, CDR1 is SGHTA, CDR2 FQGNSA. With V trimmed by 5 bases and J by 3 bases, 10 bases remained unmatched. This chain's CDR3 is CASSLPRGGAEETQYF. The DNA of the CDR3 is TGTGCCAGCAGCCTCCCCCGCGGGGGGGCGGAAGAGACCCAGTACTTC.

This clonotype was counted between two and nine times. The chain links TRBV7-2 to TRBJ1-2, with no clear D. The CDR3 runs to 12 residues. Germline V lookup: CDR1 SGHTA, CDR2 FQGNSA. The V and J ends lost 1 base and 5 bases respectively, with 5 bases between them. This chain's CDR3 is CASSLGFYGYTF. CDR3 sequence (DNA): TGTGCCAGCAGCTTAGGGTTTTATGGCTACACCTTC. Supplemented by reference TRBV7-2 and TRBJ1-2, the full variable domain reads GAGVSQSPSNKVTEKGKDVELRCDPISGHTALYWYRQSLGQGLEFLIYFQGNSAPDKSGLPSDRFSAERTGGSVSTLTIQRTQQEDSAVYLCASSLGFYGYTFGSGTRLTVV.

This sequence joins TRBV10-1 and TRBJ2-7; tentative D call: TRBD1 (6 bases). Trimming removed 4 bases at V and 0 bases at J, with 13 bases between. This CDR3 spans 15 amino acids. CDR1 and CDR2 (germline): WNHNN, SYGVQD (reference sequence). CDR3 loop: CASSGHDRSSYEQYF. CDR3 DNA: TGCGCCAGCAGTGGGCACGACAGGAGCTCCTACGAGCAGTACTTC.

This chain uses TRBV19 with TRBJ2-3; a weak D match, TRBD2 (6 bases). Trimming cost V 5 bases and J 0 bases, with 12 bases left between them. Looked up from germline, CDR1 is LNHDA and CDR2 is SQIVND (reference sequence). The CDR3 sequence is 15 residues long. CDR3 DNA sequence: TGTGCCAGTAGTGGAGGGTCTCCTAGCACAGATACGCAGTATTTT. Its protein product is CASSGGSPSTDTQYF. Looking up the rest from reference TRBV19 and TRBJ2-3 gives the full variable domain: DGGITQSPKYLFRKEGQNVTLSCEQNLNHDAMYWYRQDPGQGLRLIYYSQIVNDFQKGDIAEGYSVSREKKESFPLTVTSAQKNPTAFYLCASSGGSPSTDTQYFGPGTRLTVL.

This chain uses TRBV12-3 or TRBV12-4 with TRBJ2-1; D is ambiguous. This CDR3 region has 15 residues. V lost 6 bases, J lost 0 bases, and 12 bases lay in between. The CDR3 reads CASREDTSSYNEQFF. The CDR3 coding sequence is TGTGCCAGCAGGGAAGACACCAGCTCCTACAATGAGCAGTTCTTC.

This clonotype was counted only a few times. CDR3 sequence reads: CASSLETRQPQHF. The CDR3, as DNA: TGTGCCAGCAGTTTGGAGACACGACAGCCCCAGCATTTT. J is TRBJ1-5 and V is TRBV12-3 or TRBV12-4; D not certain. The CDR3 is 13 residues long. Between the trimmed V and J ends, which lost 3 bases and 7 bases, there was a span of 10 bases.

The V call is TRBV7-9, the J call TRBJ1-5; 12 positions match TRBD1. The germline CDR1 and CDR2 sequences are SEHNR and FQNEAQ (reference sequence). V shed 5 bases and J 6 bases; nucleotides not matched to a gene: 5. The CDR3 has 15 amino acids. The CDR3 region has the DNA TGTGCCAGCAGCCCCGGGACAGGGGGCGTTCAGCCCCAGCATTTT. It yields the protein CASSPGTGGVQPQHF.